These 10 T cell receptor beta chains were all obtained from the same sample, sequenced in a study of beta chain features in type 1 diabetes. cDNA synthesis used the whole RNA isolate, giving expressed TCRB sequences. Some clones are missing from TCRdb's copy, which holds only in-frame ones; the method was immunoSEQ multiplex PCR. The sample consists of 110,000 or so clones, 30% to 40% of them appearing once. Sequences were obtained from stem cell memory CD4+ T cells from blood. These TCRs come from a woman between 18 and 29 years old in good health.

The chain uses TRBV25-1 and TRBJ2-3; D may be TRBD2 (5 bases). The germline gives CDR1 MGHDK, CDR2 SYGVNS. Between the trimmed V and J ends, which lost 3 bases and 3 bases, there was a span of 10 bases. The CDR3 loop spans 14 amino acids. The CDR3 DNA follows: TGTGCCAGCAGTGATCCGAGGGCTACAGATACGCAGTATTTT. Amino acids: CASSDPRATDTQYF.

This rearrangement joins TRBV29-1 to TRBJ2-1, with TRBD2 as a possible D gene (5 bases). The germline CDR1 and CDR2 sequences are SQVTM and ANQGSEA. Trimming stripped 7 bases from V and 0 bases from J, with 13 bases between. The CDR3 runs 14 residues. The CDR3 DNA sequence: TGCAGCGCTACTACTAGTGTCTCCTACAATGAGCAGTTCTTC. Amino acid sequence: CSATTSVSYNEQFF.

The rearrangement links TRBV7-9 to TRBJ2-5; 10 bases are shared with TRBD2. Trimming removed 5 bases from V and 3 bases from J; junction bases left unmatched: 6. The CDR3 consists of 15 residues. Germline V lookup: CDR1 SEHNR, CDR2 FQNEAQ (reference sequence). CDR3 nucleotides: TGTGCCAGCAGCCGACTAGCGGGCCGGAAAGAGACCCAGTACTTC. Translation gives CASSRLAGRKETQYF.

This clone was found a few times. This CDR3 reads CASSQVEGRGYTF. In DNA, the CDR3 is TGTGCCAGCAGCCAGGTGGAGGGACGCGGCTACACCTTC. The chain is built from TRBV11-2 and TRBJ1-2, with TRBD1 as a possible D gene (5 bases). This CDR3 has 13 amino acids. The germline V and J ends were trimmed by 5 bases and 8 bases, with 15 bases remaining between them. Germline lookup yields CDR1 SGHAT and CDR2 FQNNGV. Based on the CDR3 plus reference TRBV11-2 and TRBJ1-2, the full variable domain is EAGVAQSPRYKIIEKRQSVAFWCNPISGHATLYWYQQILGQGPKLLIQFQNNGVVDDSQLPKDRFSAERLKGVDSTLKIQPAKLEDSAVYLCASSQVEGRGYTFGSGTRLTVV.

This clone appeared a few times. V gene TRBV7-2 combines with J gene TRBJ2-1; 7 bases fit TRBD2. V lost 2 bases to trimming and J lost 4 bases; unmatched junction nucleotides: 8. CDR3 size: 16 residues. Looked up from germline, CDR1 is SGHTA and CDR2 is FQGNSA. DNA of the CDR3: TGTGCCAGCAGCTTACGAGGGAGGGGCCTGTACAATGAGCAGTTCTTC. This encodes CASSLRGRGLYNEQFF.

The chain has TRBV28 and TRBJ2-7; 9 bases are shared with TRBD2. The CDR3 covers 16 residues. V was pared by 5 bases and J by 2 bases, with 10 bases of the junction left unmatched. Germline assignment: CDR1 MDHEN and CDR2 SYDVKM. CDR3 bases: TGTGCCAGCAGTCCGATCAGGGGCGGGAGGGCCTACGAGCAGTACTTC. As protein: CASSPIRGGRAYEQYF.

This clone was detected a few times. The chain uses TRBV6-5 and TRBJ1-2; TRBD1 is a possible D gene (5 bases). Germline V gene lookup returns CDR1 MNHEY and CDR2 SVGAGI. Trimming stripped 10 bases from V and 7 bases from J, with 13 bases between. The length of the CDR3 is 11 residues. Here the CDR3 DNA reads TGTGCCACCGGCTGGGGCGGTGGCTACACCTTC. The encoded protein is CATGWGGGYTF.

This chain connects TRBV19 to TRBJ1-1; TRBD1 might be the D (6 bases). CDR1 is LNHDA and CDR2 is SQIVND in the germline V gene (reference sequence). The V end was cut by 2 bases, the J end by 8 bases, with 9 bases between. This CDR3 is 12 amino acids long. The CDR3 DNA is TGTGCCAGTAGTATAACAACAGGGGAAGCTTTCTTT. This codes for CASSITTGEAFF.

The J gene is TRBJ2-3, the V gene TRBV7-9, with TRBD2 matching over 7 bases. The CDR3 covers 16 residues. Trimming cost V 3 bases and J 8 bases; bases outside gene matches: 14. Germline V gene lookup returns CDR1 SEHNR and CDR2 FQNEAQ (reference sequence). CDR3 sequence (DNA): TGTGCCAGCAGCTTGAGGGACTACCCTCGGGCGGGTACGCAGTATTTT. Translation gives CASSLRDYPRAGTQYF.

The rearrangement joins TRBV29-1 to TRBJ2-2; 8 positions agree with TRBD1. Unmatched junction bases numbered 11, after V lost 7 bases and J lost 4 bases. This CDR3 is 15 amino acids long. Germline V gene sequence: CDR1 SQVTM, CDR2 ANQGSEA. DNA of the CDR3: TGCAGCGGACTATATGGGACAGGACTCACCGGGGAGCTGTTTTTT. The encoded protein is CSGLYGTGLTGELFF.